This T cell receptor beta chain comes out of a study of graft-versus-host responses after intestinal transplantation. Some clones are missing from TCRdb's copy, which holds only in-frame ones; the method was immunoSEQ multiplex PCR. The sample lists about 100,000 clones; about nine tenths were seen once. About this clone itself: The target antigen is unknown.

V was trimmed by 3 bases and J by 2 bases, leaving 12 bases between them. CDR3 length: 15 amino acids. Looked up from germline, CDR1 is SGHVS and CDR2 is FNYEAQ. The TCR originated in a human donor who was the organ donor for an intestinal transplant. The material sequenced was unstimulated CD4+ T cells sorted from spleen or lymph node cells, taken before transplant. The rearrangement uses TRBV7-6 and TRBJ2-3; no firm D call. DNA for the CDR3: TGTGCCAGCAGCTTCCTCGCAGGATCCACAGATACGCAGTATTTT. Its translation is CASSFLAGSTDTQYF.